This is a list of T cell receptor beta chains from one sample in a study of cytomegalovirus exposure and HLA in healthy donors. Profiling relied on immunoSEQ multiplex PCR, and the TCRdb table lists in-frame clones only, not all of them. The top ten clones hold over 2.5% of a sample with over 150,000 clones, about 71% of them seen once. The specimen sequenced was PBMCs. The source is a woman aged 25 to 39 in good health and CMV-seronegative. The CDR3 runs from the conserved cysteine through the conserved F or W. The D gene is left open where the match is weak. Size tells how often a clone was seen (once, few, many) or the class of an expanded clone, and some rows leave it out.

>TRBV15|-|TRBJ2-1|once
CATSGDSYNEQFF
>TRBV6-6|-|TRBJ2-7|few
CASGRGLAEQYF
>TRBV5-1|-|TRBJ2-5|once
CASSPAGRTLRGRGTQYF
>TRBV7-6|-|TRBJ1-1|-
CASSLGGSFAEAFF
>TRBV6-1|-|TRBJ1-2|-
CASRLDSRYGYTF
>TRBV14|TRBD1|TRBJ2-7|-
CASSQGVFRGRYEQYF
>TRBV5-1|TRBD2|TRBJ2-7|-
CASSLEAGVDEQYF
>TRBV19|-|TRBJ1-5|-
CASSIRVSEPQHF
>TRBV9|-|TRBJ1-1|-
CASSPTSDGLTEAFF
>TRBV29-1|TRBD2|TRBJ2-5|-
CSVNGGDQETQYF
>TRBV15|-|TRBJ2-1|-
CATLFPGKGNEQFF
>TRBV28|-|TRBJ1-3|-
CASSIAGAGNTIYF
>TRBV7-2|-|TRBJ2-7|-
CASSLGGGGSYEQYF
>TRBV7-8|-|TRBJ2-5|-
CASSLGGSGETQYF
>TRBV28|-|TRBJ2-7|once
CASSTEQGTGYEQYF
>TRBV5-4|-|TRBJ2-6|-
CASSSGKGANVLTF
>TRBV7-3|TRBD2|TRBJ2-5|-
CASSLFGQISGSGETQYF
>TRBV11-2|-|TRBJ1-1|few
CASSLPITDTEAFF
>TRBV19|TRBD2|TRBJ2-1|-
CASSILNSGGFDNEQFF
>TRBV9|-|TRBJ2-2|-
CASSSIPAGNTGELFF
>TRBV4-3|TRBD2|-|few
CASSRGLAETYEQYF
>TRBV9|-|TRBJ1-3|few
CASSVEEAGNTIYF
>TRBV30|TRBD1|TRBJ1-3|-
CACHDRGVGNTIYF
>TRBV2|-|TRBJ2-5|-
CASSEWGEQYF
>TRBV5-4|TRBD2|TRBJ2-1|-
CASSPISGRGDEQFF
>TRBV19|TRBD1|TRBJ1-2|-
CAIGQGGGYTF
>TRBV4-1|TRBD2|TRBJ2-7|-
CASSQAPAGLYEQYF
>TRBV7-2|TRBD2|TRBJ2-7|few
CASSREGREVQYF
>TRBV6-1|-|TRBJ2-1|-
CASMQGNTYNEQFF
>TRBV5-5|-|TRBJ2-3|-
CASSWGTTSTDTQYF
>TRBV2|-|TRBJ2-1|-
CASSPMTARHNEQFF
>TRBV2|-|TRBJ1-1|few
CASSKDRLNTEAFF
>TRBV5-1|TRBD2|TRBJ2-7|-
CASSSTAGGTGEQYF
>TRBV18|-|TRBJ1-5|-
CASSPVGQTNQPQHF
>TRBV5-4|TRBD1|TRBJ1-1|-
CASSFRGENTEAFF
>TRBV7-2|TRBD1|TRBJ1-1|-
CASSSTGAGNTEAFF
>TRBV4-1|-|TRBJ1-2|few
CASSISVRSYGYTF
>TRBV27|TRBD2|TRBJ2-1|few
CASSSGTRVHNEQFF
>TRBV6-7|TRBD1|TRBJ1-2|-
CASNGTGGNYGYTF
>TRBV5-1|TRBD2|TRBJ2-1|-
CASSLGPSGRSYNEQFF
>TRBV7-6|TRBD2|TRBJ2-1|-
CASSPRAGGVGEQFF
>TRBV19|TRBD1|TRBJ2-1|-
CASSFTGTGLYEQFF
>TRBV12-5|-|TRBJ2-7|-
CAEGGSNEQYF
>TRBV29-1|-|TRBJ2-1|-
CSVDTGGIPLYNEQFF
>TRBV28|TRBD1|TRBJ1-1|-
CASNYWTGNTEAFF
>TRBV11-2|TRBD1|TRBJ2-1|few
CASSLGTGGDEQFF
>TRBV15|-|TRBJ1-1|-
CATSNINRDILREAFF
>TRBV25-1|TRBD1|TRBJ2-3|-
CASSEGQGGKNTQYF
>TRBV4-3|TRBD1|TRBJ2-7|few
CASSQLQGQAPYEQYF
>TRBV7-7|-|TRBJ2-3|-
CASSSGDTDTQYF
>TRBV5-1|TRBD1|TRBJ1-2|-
CASSLGQGGGYTF
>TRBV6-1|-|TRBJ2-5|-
CASSEGVRTLGVETQYF
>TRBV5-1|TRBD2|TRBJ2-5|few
CASSFGTSGEETQYF
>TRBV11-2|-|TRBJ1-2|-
CASSSIQGTYGYTF
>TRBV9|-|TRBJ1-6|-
CASSDPAGGISSPLHF
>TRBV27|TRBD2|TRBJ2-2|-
CASSTPRGGKNTGELFF
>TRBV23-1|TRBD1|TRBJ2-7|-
CASTVGQPYEQYF
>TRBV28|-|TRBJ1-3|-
CASSLQIGNTIYF